Listed here are 25 T cell receptor beta chains from one sample, sequenced in a study of shared clonotypes between healthy human individuals. Sequencing was performed with immunoSEQ multiplex PCR; in TCRdb, only in-frame clones are kept and a portion is missing. The table lists about 980,000 clones, 76% of them singletons. Source material: memory CD4+ T cells sorted from blood. Subset of the sample: CD45RA-negative fraction. The source is a man aged 18 to 29 in good health.

This clone was counted between two and nine times. The chain is built from TRBV5-6 and TRBJ2-3; 9 bases fit TRBD1. From germline, CDR1 is SGHDT and CDR2 YYEEEE. V lost 3 bases, J lost 0 bases, and 2 bases stayed unmatched. The CDR3 length is 15 residues. The CDR3 spells CASSSDRGSTDTQYF. CDR3 sequence (DNA): TGTGCCAGCAGCTCCGACAGGGGGAGCACAGATACGCAGTATTTT.

V and J are TRBV27 and TRBJ1-5; the D gene is possibly TRBD1 (6 bases). This CDR3 is built from 15 residues. Trimming removed 3 bases from V and 4 bases from J, with 13 bases in between. The germline V gene has CDR1 MNHEY and CDR2 SMNVEV (reference sequence). This chain's CDR3 is CASSLAGTTNQPQHF. The CDR3 DNA reads as TGTGCCAGCAGTTTGGCTGGGACAACTAATCAGCCCCAGCATTTT.

This clone was observed once. V gene TRBV7-2 combines with J gene TRBJ2-3, with 11 bases matching TRBD2. The CDR3 spans 15 residues. Germline V gives CDR1 SGHTA, CDR2 FQGNSA. V lost 3 bases, J lost 8 bases, and 7 bases stayed unmatched. The CDR3 reads CASSFTSGGQGTQYF. DNA for the CDR3: TGTGCCAGCAGCTTTACTAGCGGGGGACAGGGTACGCAGTATTTT.

The chain combines TRBV5-8 with TRBJ1-6; no reliable D call. Germline V gene lookup returns CDR1 SGHTS and CDR2 YDEGEE. V was pared by 3 bases and J by 6 bases, with 10 bases between. This CDR3 comprises 14 residues. The CDR3 DNA reads as TGTGCCAGCAGCTCCGCAGGAGCTAATTCACCCCTCCACTTT. This gives the protein CASSSAGANSPLHF.

This clone turned up a few times. The J gene is TRBJ1-2, the V gene TRBV6-6; D ambiguous. Per germline, CDR1 MNHNY and CDR2 SVGAGI (reference sequence). V lost 3 bases and J 3 bases, leaving 2 bases between the germline ends. The CDR3 totals 11 residues. Here the CDR3 DNA reads TGTGCCAGCAGTTATGACTATGGCTACACCTTC. This sequence encodes CASSYDYGYTF.

The chain recombines TRBV4-1 with TRBJ1-3; D is perhaps TRBD1 (5 bases). Per germline, CDR1 MGHRA and CDR2 YSYEKL. Trimming took off 4 bases at V and 4 bases at J, with 23 bases between the two ends. The CDR3 contains 18 residues. DNA for the CDR3: TGCGCCAGCAGCCGTGTGCCGGGACCTAAAATATCCGGAAACACCATATATTTT. It specifies CASSRVPGPKISGNTIYF.

The V gene is TRBV15, the J gene TRBJ2-2, with D hard to call. Trimming cost V 2 bases and J 1 base, with 11 bases left between them. The CDR3 covers 16 residues. The germline V gene encodes CDR1 LNHNV and CDR2 YYDKDF (reference sequence). The CDR3 protein is CATSRTPPWNTGELFF. In DNA, the CDR3 is TGTGCCACCAGCAGAACCCCGCCGTGGAACACCGGGGAGCTGTTTTTT.

V gene TRBV5-1 combines with J gene TRBJ2-4; 9 bases match TRBD1. The CDR3 extends over 16 amino acids. With 4 bases clipped from V and 6 bases from J, the junction kept 11 bases outside the gene matches. In germline, CDR1 is SGHRS, CDR2 YFSETQ. CDR3 nucleotides: TGCGCCAGCAGCCCAGGGGACAGGGATTATGGAAACATTCAGTACTTC. This sequence encodes CASSPGDRDYGNIQYF.

The chain joins TRBV5-6 to TRBJ2-2; D is perhaps TRBD2 (5 bases). The CDR3 has 14 residues. Germline lookup yields CDR1 SGHDT and CDR2 YYEEEE. Trimming took 2 bases from V and 3 from J, leaving 8 bases between them. The DNA of the CDR3 is TGTGCCAGCAGCTTCGGGGTAGACACCGGGGAGCTGTTTTTT. Residues: CASSFGVDTGELFF.

The chain's CDR3 is CASTPGERALNYGYTF. CDR3 sequence (DNA): TGCGCCAGCACCCCAGGAGAGAGGGCCCTCAACTATGGCTACACCTTC. The genes are TRBV5-1 and TRBJ1-2; no definite D call. Trimming left V 6 bases short and J 2 bases short, with 20 bases between. This CDR3 comprises 16 residues. Germline V lookup: CDR1 SGHRS, CDR2 YFSETQ.

V is TRBV6-5 and J is TRBJ1-1; the D is unclear. The length of the CDR3 is 14 residues. V lost 5 bases and J lost 8, with 18 bases in between. Germline V gives CDR1 MNHEY, CDR2 SVGAGI. Written as DNA, the CDR3 is TGTGCCAGCAGTCCCTCGGTGGCAGCCCAGGAAGCTTTCTTT. Residues: CASSPSVAAQEAFF.

Comments on this clone: Other DNA sequences from this sample encode an identical CDR3 as well. V usage is TRBV7-2 and J usage is TRBJ2-2; a possible D gene is TRBD1 (6 bases). Per the germline V gene, CDR1 is SGHTA and CDR2 is FQGNSA. V was pared by 7 bases and J by 0 bases, with 9 bases between. This CDR3 is built from 14 residues. CDR3: CASNPGANTGELFF. In DNA form, the CDR3 reads TGTGCCAGCAACCCAGGGGCGAACACCGGGGAGCTGTTTTTT.

The chain joins TRBV18 to TRBJ1-2; possible D gene TRBD1, 5 bases. V lost 4 bases and J 3 bases, leaving 9 bases between the germline ends. CDR3 length: 13 amino acids. Germline values: CDR1 KGHSH, CDR2 LQKENI. The CDR3 region has the DNA TGTGCCAGCTCACTCCGGGACGACTATGGCTACACCTTC. Translated: CASSLRDDYGYTF.

V is TRBV5-1 and J is TRBJ2-3; tentative D call: TRBD2 (6 bases). In germline, CDR1 is SGHRS, CDR2 YFSETQ. V was clipped by 5 bases and J by 4 bases, with 23 bases between them. There are 17 residues in the CDR3. The CDR3 DNA sequence: TGCGCCAGCAGGGTTTCTCCGGCGGGGAGTGGGGCAGATACGCAGTATTTT. This gives the protein CASRVSPAGSGADTQYF.

The sample holds one count of this clone. This sequence joins TRBV10-3 and TRBJ1-2, with D maybe TRBD1 (5 bases). Germline CDR1 and CDR2: ENHRY and SYGVKD. The length of the CDR3 is 16 residues. V shed 0 bases and J shed 5 bases, with 16 bases lying between them. CDR3 residues: CAISESLGRGEYGYTF. The CDR3, as DNA: TGTGCCATCAGTGAGTCCTTGGGACGGGGGGAGTATGGCTACACCTTC.

V usage is TRBV7-5 and J usage is TRBJ1-4; the table's TRBD1 call for D was not verified on the DNA. TRBV7-5 is a known pseudogene. This CDR3 comprises 15 residues. The CDR3: CARSSTKATNEKLFF. The CDR3 nucleotides read TGTGCCAGAAGCTCCACAAAAGCAACTAATGAAAAACTGTTTTTT.

The rearrangement joins TRBV2 to TRBJ2-3; 8 bases align to TRBD2. Unmatched junction bases numbered 11, after V lost 7 bases and J lost 2 bases. The germline V gene has CDR1 SNHLY and CDR2 FYNNEI. This CDR3 has 16 residues. CDR3 bases: TGTGCCAGCACCAGCCAGCCGGGAGGGGTCACAGATACGCAGTATTTT. Translated: CASTSQPGGVTDTQYF.

The gene calls are TRBV7-8 and TRBJ2-7; D remains ambiguous. Trimming stripped 0 bases from V and 2 bases from J, with 11 bases between. Germline CDR1 reads SGHVS; CDR2 reads FQNEAQ. The CDR3 consists of 15 residues. The CDR3 DNA follows: TGTGCCAGCAGCTTAGCTCCGGGCAGTCCCTACGAGCAGTACTTC. Protein: CASSLAPGSPYEQYF. Variable domain in full (rest from reference TRBV7-8 and TRBJ2-7): GAGVSQSPRYKVAKRGQDVALRCDPISGHVSLFWYQQALGQGPEFLTYFQNEAQLDKSGLPSDRFFAERPEGSVSTLKIQRTQQEDSAVYLCASSLAPGSPYEQYFGPGTRLTVT.

V and J are TRBV5-1 and TRBJ2-3; TRBD2 aligns across 10 bases. J lost 2 bases, V lost 1 base, and 4 bases had no gene match. The germline V gene has CDR1 SGHRS and CDR2 YFSETQ. The CDR3 spans 16 residues. The CDR3 sequence: CASSLTSGMYTDTQYF. CDR3 nucleotides: TGCGCCAGCAGCTTGACTAGCGGGATGTACACAGATACGCAGTATTTT.

Ten or more counts support this clone. The chain recombines TRBV15 with TRBJ1-1; no clear D. This CDR3 is 14 amino acids long. Germline CDR1 LNHNV, CDR2 YYDKDF (reference sequence). The germline V and J ends were trimmed by 1 base and 2 bases, with 8 bases remaining between them. The CDR3 loop is CATSRGLLNTEAFF. In DNA form, the CDR3 reads TGTGCCACCAGCAGAGGGCTGCTAAACACTGAAGCTTTCTTT.

This clone occurred once. V gene TRBV6-6 combines with J gene TRBJ1-1; 9 bases line up with TRBD1. The CDR3 is 14 residues long. Germline CDR1 MNHNY, CDR2 SVGAGI (reference sequence). The V segment lost 4 bases and the J segment 4 bases; nucleotides outside the gene matches: 4. As DNA, the CDR3 is TGTGCCAGCAGTTCTACAGGGGGCCCCACTGAAGCTTTCTTT. It specifies CASSSTGGPTEAFF.

This clone was observed a few times. The chain carries TRBV2 and TRBJ2-7; tentatively, D is TRBD1 (6 bases). CDR3 size: 11 residues. The V gene's germline CDR1 is SNHLY and CDR2 FYNNEI. Trimming pared 7 bases from V and 7 bases from J, leaving 11 bases between. CDR3 region: CASTGQFEQYF. CDR3 coding DNA: TGTGCCAGCACGGGACAATTTGAGCAGTACTTC. Variable domain in full (rest from reference TRBV2 and TRBJ2-7): EPEVTQTPSHQVTQMGQEVILRCVPISNHLYFYWYRQILGQKVEFLVSFYNNEISEKSEIFDDQFSVERPDGSNFTLKIRSTKLEDSAMYFCASTGQFEQYFGPGTRLTVT.

CDR3 amino acids: CASSIGTVSFSYEQYF. As DNA, the CDR3 is TGTGCCAGCAGTATAGGGACAGTCTCCTTCTCCTACGAGCAGTACTTC. The V call is TRBV6-6, the J call TRBJ2-7; TRBD1 matches at 7 bases. The CDR3 sequence is 16 residues long. Per the germline V gene, CDR1 is MNHNY and CDR2 is SVGAGI (reference sequence). Trimming at V came to 5 bases and at J to 0 bases, leaving 10 bases not matched to a gene.

This clone was found a few times. V and J are TRBV5-1 and TRBJ2-1; the match to TRBD2 covers 14 bases. There are 14 residues in the CDR3. From germline, CDR1 is SGHRS and CDR2 YFSETQ. The V and J ends lost 7 bases and 3 bases, in that order; junction bases with no gene match: 0. The DNA for the CDR3 is TGCGCCAGCGGGACTAGCGGGAGCTACAATGAGCAGTTCTTC. Translation: CASGTSGSYNEQFF.

The chain carries TRBV7-2 and TRBJ2-2, with D uncertain. CDR3 length: 13 amino acids. V lost 1 base to trimming and J lost 5 bases, with 5 bases between them. Looked up from germline, CDR1 is SGHTA and CDR2 is FQGNSA. This CDR3 is CASSLGATGELFF. DNA of the CDR3: TGTGCCAGCAGCTTAGGCGCGACCGGGGAGCTGTTTTTT.